This TCR beta chain was profiled in a study of T cell repertoires in cytomegalovirus infection. As for the study in general: The authors relied on CMV epitopes, both recently identified HLA-C-restricted and well-studied HLA-B-restricted. Indications of both CMV infection and matching HLA type were provided by public TCR beta signatures.

The sample holds a few counts of this clonotype. The antigen is undetermined. CDR1 and CDR2 (germline): LNHDA, SQIVND (reference sequence). CDR3 size: 15 residues. The V end lost 5 bases, the J end lost 4 bases, and 18 bases lay between the germline ends. Study-level results: Pooled public TCR beta family frequency picked out CMV carriers with the relevant HLA. Predominance within the ex vivo response was attributable to HLA-C-restricted CMV-specific TCR beta clonotypes.

TCRdb processed the reads anew with MiXCR; each CDR3 protein has one entry. The table lists approximately 1,000,000 distinct CDR3 sequences, around 30% of them singletons. Sequencing was performed on cultured CD8+ T cells from PBMCs, taken from culture after CMV antigen stimulation. The TCR originated in a human donor in good health (CMV status not recorded). Some clones in this sample may be carry-over from other donors' samples. The J gene is TRBJ2-7, the V gene TRBV19; D call uncertain. CDR3 amino acids: CASSSDGLANYEQYF. The CDR3 region has the DNA TGTGCCAGTAGTTCGGACGGGCTTGCCAATTACGAGCAGTACTTC.